This record covers a single T cell receptor (beta chain). This entry is derived from a study of OX40 agonist ivuxolimab in advanced cancers. TCRdb's table, derived via immunoSEQ multiplex PCR, lists solely in-frame clones and lacks some. The data hold 24,000 or so clones, with roughly 85% observed a single time. The CDR3 covers 15 residues. Germline V gives CDR1 SGHNT, CDR2 YYREEE (reference sequence). The V end was cut by 0 bases, the J end by 5 bases, with 12 bases between. The J gene is TRBJ2-1, the V gene TRBV5-4; weak D call: TRBD1 (5 bases). The TCR was taken from an adult with an advanced solid tumor such as melanoma, head and neck, liver or kidney cancer. Material: CD4+ or CD8+ T cells sorted from blood, obtained in a trial of the OX40 agonist ivuxolimab. The CDR3 loop reads CASSLGQRPDNEQFF. In DNA, the CDR3 is TGTGCCAGCAGCTTGGGACAGCGCCCGGACAATGAGCAGTTCTTC. Full variable domain (missing parts from reference TRBV5-4 and TRBJ2-1): ETGVTQSPTHLIKTRGQQVTLRCSSQSGHNTVSWYQQALGQGPQFIFQYYREEENGRGNFPPRFSGLQFPNYSSELNVNALELDDSALYLCASSLGQRPDNEQFFGPGTRLTVL.